What follows is one T cell receptor (beta chain) and its context. What it recognizes is unknown. The authors produced TCR alpha and TCR beta cDNA libraries with sample barcodes and UMIs by 5'RACE using constant-segment primers. TCRdb re-called the 5' RACE reads through MiXCR, storing one row per CDR3 protein. The table records more than 300,000 distinct CDR3 sequences, 20% to 25% of them present only once. This CDR3 has 13 amino acids. Trimming took off 0 bases at V and 4 bases at J, with 5 bases between the two ends. CDR1 and CDR2 from the germline V gene are LGHNA and YNFKEQ. The sample is drawn from a study of T-cell memory formation after mild COVID-19. Across the whole study: The two donors had largely donor-specific TCR clusters. Broader study findings: Unconfirmed was the SARS-CoV-2 specificity of second-wave clones that peaked on day 37. Cross-reactive memory seemingly joined, as some responding clones were found in pre-infection memory.

The chain links TRBV4-2 to TRBJ2-3; no clear D. The sequence derives from a young man who had mild COVID-19 (a few samples of this study predate the infection). Cell type and time point are not known. Sequenced input: PBMCs or a T cell subset sorted from them (not recorded which). The CDR3 reads CASSQDISDTQYF. The CDR3 DNA reads as TGTGCCAGCAGCCAAGATATATCAGATACGCAGTATTTT.